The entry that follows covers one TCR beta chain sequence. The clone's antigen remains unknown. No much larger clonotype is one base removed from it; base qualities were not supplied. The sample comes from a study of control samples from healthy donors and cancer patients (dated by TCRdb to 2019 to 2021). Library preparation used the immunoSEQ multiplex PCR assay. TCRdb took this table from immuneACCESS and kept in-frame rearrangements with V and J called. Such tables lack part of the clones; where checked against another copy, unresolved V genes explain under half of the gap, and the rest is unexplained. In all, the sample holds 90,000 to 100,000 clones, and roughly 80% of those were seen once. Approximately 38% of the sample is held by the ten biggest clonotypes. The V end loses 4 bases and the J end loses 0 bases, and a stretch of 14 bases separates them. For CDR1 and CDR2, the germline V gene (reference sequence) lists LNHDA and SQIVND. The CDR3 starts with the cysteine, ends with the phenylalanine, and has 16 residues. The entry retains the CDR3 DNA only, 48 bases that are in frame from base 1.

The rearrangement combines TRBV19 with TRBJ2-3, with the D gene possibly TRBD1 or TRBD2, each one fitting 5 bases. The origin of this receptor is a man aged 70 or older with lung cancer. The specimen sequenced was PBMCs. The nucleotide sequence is TGTGCCAGTAGTACCCTCGGGACGGTTAGCACAGATACGCAGTATTTT. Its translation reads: CASSTLGTVSTDTQYF.